The rows below give T cell receptor beta chains drawn from one sample of a study of response to subunit inactivated influenza vaccine. Via MiXCR, TCRdb re-called the RT-PCR reads, giving one row per CDR3 protein. The data show about 700,000 distinct CDR3 sequences, around a sixth seen once. Source: PBMCs from blood, taken 11 to 12 days after vaccination. These receptors all come from a man aged 50-60 years who received an inactivated influenza vaccine. Both conserved end residues are trimmed from each CDR3.

cdr3_aa j_call v_call
ASSQRDRGLTDTQY TRBJ2-3 TRBV7-2
ASSPLDNSPLH TRBJ1-6 TRBV12-3/TRBV12-4
ASSLVLGLAGVRPTYEQY TRBJ2-7 TRBV5-6
ASVGGDGYT TRBJ1-2 TRBV7-9
ASKTGVSSYNEQF TRBJ2-1 TRBV5-1
ASSQGRGLAAYEQY TRBJ2-7 TRBV4-3
ASSQEAGTLGAGELF TRBJ2-2 TRBV4-3
ASRDTTYEQY TRBJ2-7 TRBV5-1
ASGKGGGGNQPQH TRBJ1-5 TRBV7-9
SAYAGGNTGELF TRBJ2-2 TRBV20-1
ASSGRQGTFSGANVLT TRBJ2-6 TRBV11-1
SGSGQGNEQF TRBJ2-1 TRBV29-1
SAQRASGSIYNEQF TRBJ2-1 TRBV20-1
ASSRPSGIGRHTQY TRBJ2-3 TRBV23-1
ASSPRGGGGDTQY TRBJ2-3 TRBV5-1
ASSHPGQGHGYT TRBJ1-2 TRBV14
SAQYRTDYNSPLH TRBJ1-6 TRBV20-1
ASASEADTEAF TRBJ1-1 TRBV2
ASTPRDSRGKTGELF TRBJ2-2 TRBV6-1
SASGTGFYEQY TRBJ2-7 TRBV20-1
ASSRKNRRETQY TRBJ2-5 TRBV11-2
ASILGLSYEQY TRBJ2-7 TRBV2
ASSQTGNYGYT TRBJ1-2 TRBV3-1
ASSQDGTSGYNEQF TRBJ2-1 TRBV4-2
ASSQTLLYTGELF TRBJ2-2 TRBV4-3
ASSIDSRNIQY TRBJ2-4 TRBV19
ASSPRQAPHRELF TRBJ2-2 TRBV28
AISESVDKRRQETQY TRBJ2-5 TRBV10-3
ATTGLAATDTQY TRBJ2-3 TRBV6-2/TRBV6-3
ASSLMGDSSYEQY TRBJ2-7 TRBV5-1
ASAGLAEETQY TRBJ2-5 TRBV2
ASSSGGQIPIAKNIQY TRBJ2-4 TRBV7-8
ASRQYGETQY TRBJ2-5 TRBV7-6
ASSLLAGSDEQF TRBJ2-1 TRBV27
ASSIPPGHLNTGELF TRBJ2-2 TRBV7-9
ASNMDRAGGQPQH TRBJ1-5 TRBV6-2/TRBV6-3
ASSPTRVTGELF TRBJ2-2 TRBV12-3/TRBV12-4
ASSLGSNNSPLH TRBJ1-6 TRBV12-3/TRBV12-4
ATSGGYSYNEQF TRBJ2-1 TRBV7-2
SVCPPGGQETQY TRBJ2-5 TRBV29-1
SVGLNEQF TRBJ2-1 TRBV29-1
ASSLGRQAPLQQY TRBJ2-7 TRBV7-2
ASSLAGDGEQY TRBJ2-7 TRBV5-1
ASSQERESDYNEQF TRBJ2-1 TRBV3-1
ASSQELTGSNYGYT TRBJ1-2 TRBV3-1
ASSTRREQVWNTEAF TRBJ1-1 TRBV7-9
ATSSDRGGYEQY TRBJ2-7 TRBV15
ASSALAGPKWETQY TRBJ2-5 TRBV6-1
ASSQNRDYEQY TRBJ2-7 TRBV4-2
ASSLAGTRSNEQF TRBJ2-1 TRBV7-3
ASSQGTGNNEQF TRBJ2-1 TRBV16
AISAQTSFNEQF TRBJ2-1 TRBV10-3
ASSHGRTGELF TRBJ2-2 TRBV4-3
ASSASFYNEQF TRBJ2-1 TRBV6-1
ATSRVRGATGELF TRBJ2-2 TRBV15